This T cell receptor (beta chain) stems from a study of cytomegalovirus exposure and HLA in healthy donors. PCR employed 60 Vbeta and 13 Jbeta primers. Profiled with immunoSEQ multiplex PCR; TCRdb holds only in-frame clones, not every one. Altogether approximately 140,000 clones are present, about 80% being singletons, with the ten largest covering around 5%. Deletions cut 5 bases from V and 3 bases from J, with 7 bases between. Germline V gene lookup returns CDR1 SEHNR and CDR2 FQNEAQ (reference sequence). This CDR3 spans 12 amino acids. This clone was recorded once. This receptor was obtained from a male donor in good health and CMV-seronegative. The sample taken for sequencing was PBMCs. V gene TRBV7-9 combines with J gene TRBJ1-1; D is uncertain. The chain's CDR3 is CASSPPDTEAFF. DNA of the CDR3: TGTGCCAGCAGCCCCCCTGACACTGAAGCTTTCTTT.